A single TCR beta chain is shown here with its context. The junction and the germline gene differ at one end; a read error may be behind it. This entry is derived from a study of kidney transplant recipient with SARS-CoV-2 infection. Germline V gene lookup returns CDR1 SQVTM and CDR2 ANQGSEA. The CDR3 runs 13 residues. TCRdb re-derived calls from the reads in MiXCR, one entry per CDR3 protein. The sample consists of 250,000 or so distinct CDR3 sequences, 29% of them appearing once. The material sequenced was a blood sample, taken at baseline and on roughly day 110 from a kidney transplant recipient. The source of this sequence is a male patient younger than 45 who had COVID-19 and was a kidney transplant recipient. Some T cells may possibly be graft donor cells. This chain joins TRBV29-1 and TRBJ2-1, with TRBD2 as a possible D gene (5 bases). This CDR3 reads CSVDGSSYNEQSF. The CDR3 coding sequence is TGCAGCGTTGATGGGAGCTCCTACAATGAGCAGTCCTTC.